The 22 T cell receptor beta chains below come from one sample, sequenced in a study of cytomegalovirus exposure and HLA in healthy donors. Vbeta (60) and Jbeta (13) primers were used in the PCR. Sequenced by immunoSEQ multiplex PCR; TCRdb stores in-frame clones only, minus some. This table has approximately 88,000 clones, approximately 76% appearing once. Sequencing input: PBMCs. The receptors here all came from a male donor in good health and CMV-seronegative.

This chain links TRBV7-6 with TRBJ1-6; 8 nucleotides align to TRBD1. The V gene end was trimmed by 2 bases and the J gene end by 7 bases; junction bases not matched to a gene: 16. The CDR3 is 19 amino acids. Germline CDR1 SGHVS, CDR2 FNYEAQ. Here the CDR3 DNA reads TGTGCCAGCAGCTTAAGATATCAAAGTCAGGGGGCAGAGAATTCACCCCTCCACTTT. Protein: CASSLRYQSQGAENSPLHF.

This clone has only a few counts. The CDR3 is CASTPQGGGSEAFF. The CDR3 DNA is TGTGCCAGCACCCCCCAGGGAGGAGGGAGTGAAGCTTTCTTT. The chain has TRBV2 and TRBJ1-1, with D maybe TRBD1 (5 bases). The length of the CDR3 is 14 residues. Trimming stripped 7 bases from V and 7 bases from J, with 19 bases between. Germline loops: CDR1 SNHLY, CDR2 FYNNEI.

The rearrangement joins TRBV19 to TRBJ2-2, with TRBD1 matching 11 bases. V was pared by 6 bases and J by 4 bases, with 4 bases of the junction left unmatched. CDR1 and CDR2 from the germline V gene are LNHDA and SQIVND (reference sequence). The CDR3 runs 15 residues. The CDR3 loop is CASRGQGVITGELFF. Written as DNA, the CDR3 is TGTGCCAGTAGGGGACAGGGGGTAATCACCGGGGAGCTGTTTTTT.

The rearrangement uses TRBV20-1 and TRBJ1-2; D remains ambiguous. The ends were cut back, 5 bases at V and 8 bases at J, with 6 bases in the middle. Germline V gene lookup returns CDR1 DFQATT and CDR2 SNEGSKA (reference sequence). This CDR3 spans 9 amino acids. The CDR3 DNA reads as TGCAGTGCTCCCCCAGGCTACACCTTC. The encoded protein is CSAPPGYTF.

The chain has TRBV5-6 and TRBJ1-2; the D gene is possibly TRBD1 (6 bases). This CDR3 spans 14 amino acids. The V end was cut by 2 bases, the J end by 5 bases, with 13 bases between. From germline, CDR1 is SGHDT and CDR2 YYEEEE. CDR3 protein: CASSFFQGHYGYTF. CDR3 DNA: TGTGCCAGCAGCTTCTTTCAGGGGCATTATGGCTACACCTTC.

DNA for the CDR3: TGCGCCAGCAGTCAATCATGGACTACCCAGCTCCCCTACAATGAGCAGTTCTTC. Translation: CASSQSWTTQLPYNEQFF. V gene TRBV23-1 combines with J gene TRBJ2-1; TRBD2 is a possible D gene (6 bases). TRBV23-1 is treated as an ORF (open reading frame) with a function not yet certain. The V gene lost 0 bases and the J gene lost 2 bases, with 17 bases spanning the gap. The CDR3 sequence is 18 residues long.

The V and J genes are TRBV28 and TRBJ2-7; 8 nucleotides align to TRBD1. Germline V gives CDR1 MDHEN, CDR2 SYDVKM. V gave up 4 bases and J gave up 3 bases; unmatched junction bases: 8. The CDR3 has 15 amino acids. The CDR3 DNA reads as TGTGCCAGCAGTTGGACCGGGACAGGAGACTACGAGCAGTACTTC. Encoded protein: CASSWTGTGDYEQYF.

This clone occurred a few times. The rearrangement uses TRBV19 and TRBJ2-1, with 9 nucleotides matching TRBD2. Per germline, CDR1 LNHDA and CDR2 SQIVND (reference sequence). V shed 6 bases, J shed 3 bases, and the junction held 9 bases outside the gene matches. This CDR3 comprises 16 residues. The CDR3: CASSTLPSGDYNEQFF. Written as DNA, the CDR3 is TGTGCCAGTAGCACCCTGCCTAGCGGGGACTACAATGAGCAGTTCTTC.

The rearrangement joins TRBV6-5 to TRBJ2-5, with D maybe TRBD2 (5 bases). CDR3 length: 15 residues. V was shortened by 6 bases and J by 2 bases, with 16 bases between the two germline ends. Germline CDR1 MNHEY, CDR2 SVGAGI. The CDR3 loop is CASSQLDGSQETQYF. CDR3 DNA: TGTGCCAGCAGCCAACTAGACGGGTCACAAGAGACCCAGTACTTC.

The chain uses TRBV15 and TRBJ1-2, with a possible D match to TRBD1 (5 bases). This CDR3 is built from 13 residues. Germline CDR1 is LNHNV and CDR2 is YYDKDF (reference sequence). The V gene lost 6 bases and the J gene lost 4 bases, with 12 bases spanning the gap. The CDR3 DNA is TGTGCCACCAGTCCGGGGGGGGGCTATGGCTACACCTTC. It is translated as CATSPGGGYGYTF.

The genes are TRBV28 and TRBJ1-1, with unresolved D. This CDR3 region has 15 residues. CDR1 MDHEN and CDR2 SYDVKM come from the germline V gene. V was cut by 1 base and J by 4 bases, with 13 bases left in between. CDR3 protein: CASSLSPGEGTEAFF. For the CDR3, the DNA is TGTGCCAGCAGTTTATCCCCGGGCGAGGGCACTGAAGCTTTCTTT.

This clone has just one count. The chain joins TRBV5-1 to TRBJ1-1; 7 bases align to TRBD1. The CDR3 is 13 residues long. The germline V gene has CDR1 SGHRS and CDR2 YFSETQ. The ends lost 3 bases at V and 11 bases at J; junction bases unmatched: 10. This CDR3 is CASSSQGDFGAFF. As DNA, the CDR3 is TGCGCCAGCAGCTCTCAGGGGGATTTTGGTGCTTTCTTT.

The chain joins TRBV30 to TRBJ1-1; 7 nucleotides line up with TRBD1. The V gene end was trimmed by 0 bases and the J gene end by 6 bases; junction bases not matched to a gene: 7. The CDR3 runs 14 residues. The germline V gene has CDR1 GTSNPN and CDR2 SVGIG (reference sequence). The CDR3: CAWSVQTGTPEAFF. The CDR3 bases are TGTGCCTGGAGTGTACAGACAGGGACCCCTGAAGCTTTCTTT.

This rearrangement joins TRBV7-9 to TRBJ1-5; 9 bases are shared with TRBD1. Germline trimming cut 5 bases from V and 6 bases from J; bases unmatched to any gene: 5. CDR3 length equals 14 residues. CDR1 is SEHNR and CDR2 is FQNEAQ in the germline V gene (reference sequence). CDR3 amino acids: CASSETGGSQPQHF. The CDR3 region has the DNA TGTGCCAGCAGCGAAACAGGGGGCAGTCAGCCCCAGCATTTT. Full variable domain (remainder filled in from reference TRBV7-9 and TRBJ1-5): DTGVSQNPRHKITKRGQNVTFRCDPISEHNRLYWYRQTLGQGPEFLTYFQNEAQLEKSRLLSDRFSAERPKGSFSTLEIQRTEQGDSAMYLCASSETGGSQPQHFGDGTRLSIL.

V is TRBV2 and J is TRBJ2-1; 8 bases map to TRBD2. J was trimmed by 4 bases and V by 4 bases; bases with no gene match: 9. The CDR3 contains 16 residues. Per germline, CDR1 SNHLY and CDR2 FYNNEI. The CDR3 nucleotides are TGTGCCAGCAGTGCAAGCGGGAGCGATGTTTACAATGAGCAGTTCTTC. It encodes CASSASGSDVYNEQFF.

This clone was observed a single time. The chain carries TRBV7-8 and TRBJ1-1; TRBD1 might be the D (6 bases). The V end was cut by 1 base, the J end by 0 bases, with 18 bases between. The CDR3 contains 18 residues. The germline gives CDR1 SGHVS, CDR2 FQNEAQ. CDR3 nucleotides: TGTGCCAGCAGCTTAGTCCGAAGGCAGGGGACTATGAACACTGAAGCTTTCTTT. This encodes CASSLVRRQGTMNTEAFF.

In regard to this clone: Germline is not matched at one junction end, which may reflect a read error. The genes are TRBV28 and TRBJ2-2; 11 bases agree with TRBD1. The CDR3 has 15 residues. Germline CDR1 is MDHEN and CDR2 is SYDVKM. This CDR3 is CVSSSGQGDTGELFF. In DNA, the CDR3 is TGTGTCAGCAGTTCGGGACAGGGGGACACCGGGGAGCTGTTTTTT.

V usage is TRBV28 and J usage is TRBJ1-1; TRBD1 aligns across 9 bases. This CDR3 has 16 residues. Looked up from germline, CDR1 is MDHEN and CDR2 is SYDVKM. J lost 1 base, V lost 4 bases, and 7 bases had no gene match. DNA of the CDR3: TGTGCCAGCAGTTCGGCCGGGACAGGGAAGAACACTGAAGCTTTCTTT. Its protein is CASSSAGTGKNTEAFF.

In its sample, this clone was seen a few times. This chain links TRBV7-9 with TRBJ1-1; the D is unclear. The V gene lost 1 base and the J gene lost 3 bases, with 9 bases spanning the gap. Germline assignment: CDR1 SEHNR and CDR2 FQNEAQ (reference sequence). This CDR3 is built from 14 residues. The CDR3 bases are TGTGCCAGCAGCTTAGTGGGGAGGGACACTGAAGCTTTCTTT. This encodes CASSLVGRDTEAFF. Variable domain in full (rest from reference TRBV7-9 and TRBJ1-1): DTGVSQNPRHKITKRGQNVTFRCDPISEHNRLYWYRQTLGQGPEFLTYFQNEAQLEKSRLLSDRFSAERPKGSFSTLEIQRTEQGDSAMYLCASSLVGRDTEAFFGQGTRLTVV.

The chain recombines TRBV2 with TRBJ2-7, with TRBD1 matching 7 bases. Looked up from germline, CDR1 is SNHLY and CDR2 is FYNNEI. V was clipped by 10 bases and J by 1 base; unmatched bases: 10. The CDR3 runs 14 residues. The CDR3 nucleotides read TGTGCCACCGGTCAGGACAGGTCGTCCTACGAGCAGTACTTC. Amino acids: CATGQDRSSYEQYF.

This clone was seen a handful of times. The chain recombines TRBV5-4 with TRBJ1-2; 8 nucleotides match TRBD1. This CDR3 contains 14 residues. J was trimmed by 0 bases and V by 5 bases; bases with no gene match: 3. Per germline, CDR1 SGHNT and CDR2 YYREEE (reference sequence). In DNA form, the CDR3 reads TGTGCCAGCAGAGAACAGGGGGCTAACTATGGCTACACCTTC. Amino acid sequence: CASREQGANYGYTF. The full variable domain, completed using reference TRBV5-4 and TRBJ1-2, is ETGVTQSPTHLIKTRGQQVTLRCSSQSGHNTVSWYQQALGQGPQFIFQYYREEENGRGNFPPRFSGLQFPNYSSELNVNALELDDSALYLCASREQGANYGYTFGSGTRLTVV.

The gene calls are TRBV6-4 and TRBJ2-5; 7 bases fit TRBD2. V lost 3 bases and J lost 2; bases outside the gene matches: 3. CDR1 MRHNA and CDR2 SNTAGT come from the germline V gene. The CDR3 is 14 amino acids. CDR3 residues: CASSERGGQETQYF. For the CDR3, the DNA is TGTGCCAGCAGTGAAAGGGGAGGGCAAGAGACCCAGTACTTC.